What follows describes a single TCR beta chain. The clone's antigen remains unknown. No base quality information exists; no much larger clone differs at one position. Patients with a history of autoimmune disease or receiving systemic immunosuppression were excluded from the trial. Peripheral blood for TCR sequencing was drawn from every dose cohort at baseline, at cycle 4 day 1 and at cycle 7 day 1. Samples came from an open-label, multicenter, first-in-human phase I dose-escalation trial of ivuxolimab. The trial enrolled adults with locally advanced or metastatic head and neck squamous cell, hepatocellular, melanoma or renal cell carcinoma. Before TCR sequencing, CD4+ and CD8+ T cells were separately sorted from peripheral blood. This sample stems from a study of OX40 agonist ivuxolimab in advanced cancers. For context, the study as a whole: The costimulatory receptor OX40 (CD134) was targeted by ivuxolimab, a fully human IgG2 agonistic monoclonal antibody. The monotherapy dose-escalation portion (N of about 50 patients) of the phase I ivuxolimab trial is reported in the paper. In the dose-escalation cohort, roughly 82% of patients were male, and the mean age was 60 years with a range of about 23 to 79. Of the roughly 51 dose-escalation patients, hepatocellular carcinoma was present in around 20, melanoma in roughly 15, renal cell carcinoma in 9 and head and neck cancer in 9. The purpose of peripheral TCRbeta sequencing was to test whether ivuxolimab changed TCR sequence diversity and led to clonal T-cell expansion. Prior anti-PD-1, anti-PD-L1 or anti-CTLA-4 therapy was permitted, and approximately 40% of dose-escalation patients had received checkpoint inhibitors. Partial responses were achieved by three dose-escalation patients, of whom one had hepatocellular carcinoma and two had cutaneous melanoma. Intravenous ivuxolimab was administered to patients every 2 weeks at six dose levels: 0.01, 0.1, 0.3, 1.5, 3 and 10 mg/kg.

Broad study findings and their caveats: At doses from 0.1 to 3.0 mg/kg, clonal expansion was seen in both CD4+ and CD8+ blood T cells between baseline and week 6. After ivuxolimab, CD8+ T cells had more expanded clones than CD4+ T cells on average. In partial responders in the 0.1-3.0 mg/kg groups, normalized peripheral clonal expansion was found to be among the lowest, especially among CD8+ T cells. Antigen specificity was not determined for the clonally expanded peripheral T cells. Low levels of normalized T-cell clonal expansion were also seen in some patients who did not respond.

CDR1 and CDR2 are drawn from the germline V gene (reference sequence): MNHEY, SMNVEV. Including the terminal cysteine and phenylalanine, the CDR3 comprises 14 residues. CDR3 DNA only is kept here, 42 bases in frame from base 1. V and J are trimmed by 4 bases and 9 bases, and the gene matches miss 2 bases of the junction. Genomic DNA was extracted from sorted cells for sequencing of the TCRbeta CDR3 region. The immunoSEQ Assay was used for sequencing of TCRbeta CDR3 regions. Held by TCRdb, this immuneACCESS table contains in-frame sequences only and omits some clones. Under half of the omission traces to an unresolved V gene where checked; the cause of the rest is unknown. The sample table records under 100,000 clones; 75% to 90% of these occur just once. The ten largest make up around 2.5% of the sample.

The starting material was CD4+ or CD8+ T cells sorted from blood, obtained in a trial of the OX40 agonist ivuxolimab. In this chain, TRBV27 is recombined with TRBJ2-1, with 14 central nucleotides matching TRBD2. The sequence derives from an adult with an advanced solid tumor such as melanoma, head and neck, liver or kidney cancer. The bases are TGTGCCAGCAGTTCGGGGACTAGCGGGGGTGAGCAGTTCTTC. It translates as CASSSGTSGGEQFF.